The 9 T cell receptor beta chains below were found in one sample sequenced in a study of cytomegalovirus exposure and HLA in healthy donors. PCR used 60 Vbeta primers and 13 Jbeta primers. Produced via immunoSEQ multiplex PCR; TCRdb's table is partial and in-frame only. The data contain tens of thousands of clones, roughly 80% of them singletons. Sequenced sample: PBMCs. The receptors come from a middle-aged man in good health and CMV-seronegative.

This clone was picked up a small number of times. This rearrangement joins TRBV28 to TRBJ1-3, with no clear D. Germline assignment: CDR1 MDHEN and CDR2 SYDVKM. The CDR3 has 12 amino acids. Trimming removed 5 bases from V and 4 bases from J, with 6 bases in between. CDR3 amino acids: CASSTRGNTIYF. CDR3 nucleotide sequence: TGTGCCAGCAGTACCCGGGGAAACACCATATATTTT.

This chain links TRBV7-8 with TRBJ1-4; a weak D match, TRBD1 (5 bases). This CDR3 is 20 amino acids long. Trimming pared 0 bases from V and 0 bases from J, leaving 20 bases between. Germline CDR1 SGHVS, CDR2 FQNEAQ. CDR3 sequence reads: CASSLARAGRGGTTNEKLFF. The CDR3 DNA reads TGTGCCAGCAGCTTAGCGAGGGCAGGGAGGGGAGGTACAACTAATGAAAAACTGTTTTTT.

This clone has only a few counts. This chain links TRBV19 with TRBJ1-1; the D gene is possibly TRBD1 (6 bases). V was pared by 3 bases and J by 4 bases, with 15 bases between. CDR1 LNHDA and CDR2 SQIVND come from the germline V gene (reference sequence). The CDR3 is 15 amino acids. The CDR3 here is CASSMNRARSTEAFF. The CDR3 DNA reads TGTGCCAGTAGTATGAACAGGGCGAGGAGCACTGAAGCTTTCTTT.

This sequence joins TRBV6-5 and TRBJ1-2; D gene uncertain. Germline CDR1 MNHEY, CDR2 SVGAGI. The CDR3 spans 13 residues. V gave up 0 bases and J gave up 2 bases, with 4 bases separating them. The CDR3 region is CASSYSQNYGYTF. CDR3 nucleotide sequence: TGTGCCAGCAGTTACTCGCAGAACTATGGCTACACCTTC.

The chain is built from TRBV19 and TRBJ2-1, with D possibly TRBD1 on 6 matching bases. CDR3 length: 16 residues. Germline V gene data show CDR1 as LNHDA and CDR2 as SQIVND (reference sequence). Between the trimmed V and J ends, which lost 7 bases and 0 bases, there was a span of 16 bases. CDR3 in DNA: TGTGCCAGTACCCCATCTACAGGGTCCTCCTACAATGAGCAGTTCTTC. The encoded protein is CASTPSTGSSYNEQFF.

This clone was detected only a few times. The rearrangement joins TRBV9 to TRBJ2-2, with D perhaps TRBD2 (5 bases). Between the trimmed V and J ends, which lost 3 bases and 5 bases, there was a span of 8 bases. CDR1 is SGDLS, CDR2 YYNGEE, per germline. The CDR3 length is 13 residues. The CDR3 is CASSARETGELFF. The CDR3 DNA reads as TGTGCCAGCAGCGCTAGGGAGACCGGGGAGCTGTTTTTT.

The chain links TRBV28 to TRBJ1-4, with unresolved D. CDR1 and CDR2 (germline): MDHEN, SYDVKM. This CDR3 is 14 amino acids long. The V end was cut by 9 bases, the J end by 7 bases, with 18 bases between. CDR3 bases: TGTGCCAGTTCCCCTCAGGATGCTACTGAAAAACTGTTTTTT. This codes for CASSPQDATEKLFF.

This CDR3 reads CASSESTVQGTDNEQFF. The DNA for the CDR3 is TGCGCCAGCAGTGAGTCGACCGTGCAGGGGACGGACAATGAGCAGTTCTTC. The chain uses TRBV10-2 and TRBJ2-1, with a tentative D call TRBD1 (6 bases). This CDR3 contains 17 residues. V was clipped by 0 bases and J by 5 bases, with 17 bases between them. CDR1 is WSHSY and CDR2 is SAAADI in the germline V gene.

The gene calls are TRBV28 and TRBJ1-1; D ambiguous. CDR3 length equals 12 residues. Germline lookup yields CDR1 MDHEN and CDR2 SYDVKM. Trimming took 2 bases from V and 9 from J, leaving 10 bases between them. Here the CDR3 reads CASSLPNEKAFF. Written as DNA, the CDR3 is TGTGCCAGCAGTTTACCTAATGAAAAAGCTTTCTTT.